What follows is one T cell receptor (beta chain) and its context. Its antigen is not identified. The PCR ran on 60 Vbeta and 13 Jbeta primers. The table came from immunoSEQ multiplex PCR; TCRdb's copy has only in-frame clones and leaves some out. This sample carries some 150,000 clones, approximately 80% of them seen once, and the ten largest clones take over 0.65%. CDR3 length equals 16 residues. The V and J ends lost 5 bases and 5 bases, in that order; junction bases with no gene match: 14. Germline V lookup: CDR1 SQVTM, CDR2 ANQGSEA. The data stem from a study of cytomegalovirus exposure and HLA in healthy donors. Study-wide results and caveats: Testing in vitro showed a few CMV-associated chains specific for CMV antigens. Both high specificity and high sensitivity reportedly marked the classifier's diagnosis of cytomegalovirus status. Per published accounts, TCR beta sequences correctly predicted the HLA-A and HLA-B alleles of most subjects. A later analysis reportedly found that, within productive TCRs, an Asian-associated ancestry cluster had fewer N-insertions than the mean observed across the roughly 690 donors.

The source of this sequence is a woman aged 18-29 years in good health and CMV-seronegative. The sequenced material came from PBMCs. The chain has TRBV29-1 and TRBJ2-5; TRBD2 aligns across 10 bases. In nucleotides, the CDR3 is TGCAGCGTTCGGAAAAGACTAGCGGGTTGGGGGGAGACCCAGTACTTC. Protein sequence: CSVRKRLAGWGETQYF.